This TCR beta chain comes out of a study of T cell responses to AZD1222 COVID-19 vaccine. The study's findings and limits: Unmutated variant regions reportedly attract nearly half of all spike-specific TCRs. White British people made up most donors, females outnumbered males, and clonal diversity was possibly underestimated.

The germline CDR1 and CDR2 sequences are SGHNT and YENEEA. The V and J ends lost 5 bases and 5 bases respectively, with 15 bases between them. This CDR3 comprises 15 residues. Method: immunoSEQ multiplex PCR; TCRdb's copy keeps in-frame clones and lacks some. The sample lists about 150,000 clones, approximately 90% occurring once. Worth noting for this clone: Its antigen is not known.

This sequence joins TRBV11-3 and TRBJ2-2; weak D call: TRBD1 (6 bases). Here the sequenced sample was peripheral blood, taken 28 days after the second AZD1222 dose. The receptor comes from an adult who received the AZD1222 COVID-19 vaccine. CDR3 loop: CASSPQGTETGELFF. Here the CDR3 DNA reads TGTGCCAGCAGCCCCCAGGGGACGGAAACCGGGGAGCTGTTTTTT.